The rows below give T cell receptor beta chains drawn from one sample of a study of blood T cell repertoires in COVID-19. Clones were sequenced by immunoSEQ multiplex PCR, and TCRdb holds only the in-frame ones, with some missing. The sample lists fewer than 150,000 clones; 70% to 90% were seen once. Sequencing input: peripheral blood. The receptors originated from a woman between 50 and 59 years old with acute or convalescent COVID-19. Both conserved end residues are part of each CDR3. D genes are given only for firm matches. Clone size appears in some rows only: once, few, many, or a class for an expanded clone.

abundance: -
j_gene: TRBJ2-5
d_gene: -
v_gene: TRBV27
CDR3nt: TGTGCCAGCAGTTTATATGGGGGAGGAAGTGAGACCCAGTACTTC
CDR3aa: CASSLYGGGSETQYF

abundance: -
j_gene: TRBJ2-2
d_gene: TRBD1
v_gene: TRBV7-3
CDR3nt: TGTGCCAGCAGCTTAAGAGGGACAGACAACACCGGGGAGCTGTTTTTT
CDR3aa: CASSLRGTDNTGELFF

abundance: -
j_gene: TRBJ1-3
d_gene: -
v_gene: TRBV7-9
CDR3nt: TGTGCCAGCACCTACTGGACAGCCCTCAGCTCTGGAAACACCATATATTTT
CDR3aa: CASTYWTALSSGNTIYF

abundance: -
j_gene: TRBJ1-4
d_gene: TRBD1
v_gene: TRBV5-6
CDR3nt: TGTGCCAGCAGCCCATCCGGGACAGGGGTGACTAATGAAAAACTGTTTTTT
CDR3aa: CASSPSGTGVTNEKLFF

abundance: -
j_gene: TRBJ1-5
d_gene: -
v_gene: TRBV19
CDR3nt: TGTGCCAGTAGGGGGGCATTCCTACAGCATTTT
CDR3aa: CASRGAFLQHF

abundance: -
j_gene: TRBJ1-1
d_gene: -
v_gene: TRBV27
CDR3nt: TGTGCCAGCACCCGTCAGGGATTCAACACTGAAGCTTTCTTT
CDR3aa: CASTRQGFNTEAFF

abundance: -
j_gene: TRBJ1-5
d_gene: -
v_gene: TRBV7-3
CDR3nt: TGTGCCAGCAGCCCTCCTTTTCAGCCCCAGCATTTT
CDR3aa: CASSPPFQPQHF

abundance: once
j_gene: TRBJ1-2
d_gene: -
v_gene: TRBV7-2
CDR3nt: TGTGCCAGCAGCTTAGGCACACAGCTGTATGGCTACACCTTC
CDR3aa: CASSLGTQLYGYTF

abundance: -
j_gene: TRBJ1-4
d_gene: -
v_gene: TRBV4-1
CDR3nt: TGCGCCAGCAGCCAAGTGGGGGGGGGCGGAGAAAAACTGTTTTTT
CDR3aa: CASSQVGGGGEKLFF

abundance: -
j_gene: TRBJ1-2
d_gene: TRBD1
v_gene: TRBV24-1
CDR3nt: TGTGCCACCAGTGATGCTACCGGGACAGGGGAGAACTCTGGCTACACCTTC
CDR3aa: CATSDATGTGENSGYTF

abundance: -
j_gene: TRBJ1-5
d_gene: -
v_gene: TRBV28
CDR3nt: TGTGCCAGCAGTTTAAGCGGGGGCAATCAGCCCCAGCATTTT
CDR3aa: CASSLSGGNQPQHF

abundance: -
j_gene: TRBJ1-1
d_gene: -
v_gene: TRBV7-3
CDR3nt: TGTGCCAGCAGCCCGGGACGGGAGGGGTCTGAAGCTTTCTTT
CDR3aa: CASSPGREGSEAFF

abundance: -
j_gene: TRBJ1-2
d_gene: -
v_gene: TRBV2
CDR3nt: TGTGCCAGCACATCCGGACATGGTGGCTACACCTTC
CDR3aa: CASTSGHGGYTF

abundance: -
j_gene: TRBJ1-5
d_gene: -
v_gene: TRBV28
CDR3nt: TGTGCCAGCGGATCGGGAAACAATCAGCCCCAGCATTTT
CDR3aa: CASGSGNNQPQHF

abundance: -
j_gene: TRBJ2-5
d_gene: TRBD2
v_gene: TRBV3-1/TRBV3-2
CDR3nt: TGTGCCAGCAGCTCCGGGGGGAAGACCCAGTACTTC
CDR3aa: CASSSGGKTQYF

abundance: -
j_gene: TRBJ1-2
d_gene: -
v_gene: TRBV30
CDR3nt: TGTGCCTGGAGTGGGACGCAAATGGAGGGAAGGACCTTC
CDR3aa: CAWSGTQMEGRTF

abundance: -
j_gene: TRBJ1-1
d_gene: -
v_gene: TRBV3-1/TRBV3-2
CDR3nt: TGTGCCAGCAGCCAAGATATGGGAGGGGGACTCAACACTGAAGCTTTCTTT
CDR3aa: CASSQDMGGGLNTEAFF

abundance: -
j_gene: TRBJ2-6
d_gene: -
v_gene: TRBV9
CDR3nt: TGTGCCAGCACCGGGGAGGCCAACGTCCTGACTTTC
CDR3aa: CASTGEANVLTF

abundance: -
j_gene: TRBJ2-6
d_gene: -
v_gene: TRBV28
CDR3nt: TGTGCCAGCAGTTTACTTGGAGGCTCTGGGGCCAACGTCCTGACTTTC
CDR3aa: CASSLLGGSGANVLTF

abundance: -
j_gene: TRBJ1-1
d_gene: -
v_gene: TRBV3-1/TRBV3-2
CDR3nt: TGTGCCAGCAGCCAAGGGGCGGGAGCTTTCTTT
CDR3aa: CASSQGAGAFF

abundance: -
j_gene: TRBJ2-3
d_gene: TRBD2
v_gene: TRBV15
CDR3nt: TGTGCCACCGGAGAGCGGGGGGTCACAGATACGCAGTATTTT
CDR3aa: CATGERGVTDTQYF

abundance: once
j_gene: TRBJ2-7
d_gene: -
v_gene: TRBV25-1
CDR3nt: TGTGCCAGCAGTGGGCAGGGCGACAACGAGCAGTACTTC
CDR3aa: CASSGQGDNEQYF

abundance: -
j_gene: TRBJ2-1
d_gene: -
v_gene: TRBV30
CDR3nt: TGTGCCTGGAGATCCCTCTGGCAGGGATCTAATGAGCAGTTCTTC
CDR3aa: CAWRSLWQGSNEQFF

abundance: -
j_gene: TRBJ1-4
d_gene: -
v_gene: TRBV7-2
CDR3nt: TGTGCCAGCAGTCCCCGGGGAGCAACTAATGAAAAACTGTTTTTT
CDR3aa: CASSPRGATNEKLFF

abundance: -
j_gene: TRBJ1-5
d_gene: -
v_gene: TRBV6-1
CDR3nt: TGTGCCAGCAGTGACCATCCCCGTGGACAGTTTCTTCAGCCCCAGCATTTT
CDR3aa: CASSDHPRGQFLQPQHF

abundance: -
j_gene: TRBJ1-2
d_gene: -
v_gene: TRBV6-1
CDR3nt: TGTGCCAGCAGTGACAGGTTCTCGGTCGAAGGGAGTGGCTACACCTTC
CDR3aa: CASSDRFSVEGSGYTF

abundance: -
j_gene: TRBJ1-4
d_gene: TRBD1
v_gene: TRBV2
CDR3nt: TGTGCCAACAGACAGGGTCTTAATGAAAAACTGTTTTTT
CDR3aa: CANRQGLNEKLFF

abundance: -
j_gene: TRBJ2-5
d_gene: -
v_gene: TRBV24-1
CDR3nt: TGTGCCACCAGTGATGTCATCCAAGAGACCCAGTACTTC
CDR3aa: CATSDVIQETQYF

abundance: -
j_gene: TRBJ1-2
d_gene: TRBD1
v_gene: TRBV9
CDR3nt: TGTGCCAGCAGCGTAACCCAGGGGGCTTATGGCTACACCTTC
CDR3aa: CASSVTQGAYGYTF

abundance: -
j_gene: TRBJ1-3
d_gene: -
v_gene: TRBV21-1
CDR3nt: TGTGCCAGCAGCAGAGGGACAGGGTCGTCTGGAAACACCATATATTTT
CDR3aa: CASSRGTGSSGNTIYF

abundance: once
j_gene: TRBJ1-1
d_gene: TRBD1
v_gene: TRBV24-1
CDR3nt: TGTGCCACCTCTGGGACAGGGCGAAAGGGGTTTGAAGCTTTCTTT
CDR3aa: CATSGTGRKGFEAFF

abundance: -
j_gene: TRBJ2-5
d_gene: -
v_gene: TRBV18
CDR3nt: TGTGCCAGCTCACCACAGACAGGTCAAGAGACCCAGTACTTC
CDR3aa: CASSPQTGQETQYF

abundance: -
j_gene: TRBJ2-2
d_gene: -
v_gene: TRBV10-3
CDR3nt: TGTGCCATCAGTGAAGTGGGGGGAACCGGGGAGCTGTTTTTT
CDR3aa: CAISEVGGTGELFF

abundance: -
j_gene: TRBJ2-5
d_gene: -
v_gene: TRBV6-5
CDR3nt: TGTGCCAGCCGGAGATTGCGGGAGACCCAGTACTTC
CDR3aa: CASRRLRETQYF

abundance: -
j_gene: TRBJ1-4
d_gene: -
v_gene: TRBV30
CDR3nt: TGTGCCTGGGGGTCTAAAGTACCTAATGAAAAACTGTTTTTT
CDR3aa: CAWGSKVPNEKLFF

abundance: -
j_gene: TRBJ2-7
d_gene: TRBD1
v_gene: TRBV28
CDR3nt: TGTGCCAGCAGTGCGGGACAGGCTTTTTACGAGCAGTACTTC
CDR3aa: CASSAGQAFYEQYF

abundance: once
j_gene: TRBJ2-1
d_gene: -
v_gene: TRBV9
CDR3nt: TGTGCCAGCAGCGTAGTTAGTGAGCAGTTCTTC
CDR3aa: CASSVVSEQFF

abundance: -
j_gene: TRBJ2-5
d_gene: TRBD1
v_gene: TRBV6-2/TRBV6-3
CDR3nt: TGTGCCAGCAGTTACGGAGGCGGACAGGGCCAAGAGACCCAGTACTTC
CDR3aa: CASSYGGGQGQETQYF

abundance: -
j_gene: TRBJ1-6
d_gene: -
v_gene: TRBV7-3
CDR3nt: TGTGCCAGCAGCTTAAGGATGGAGACGCCCCTCCACTTT
CDR3aa: CASSLRMETPLHF

abundance: -
j_gene: TRBJ1-2
d_gene: -
v_gene: TRBV28
CDR3nt: TGTGCCAGCAGTTCCCCTTTATATGATGGCTACACCTTC
CDR3aa: CASSSPLYDGYTF

abundance: -
j_gene: TRBJ2-1
d_gene: -
v_gene: TRBV11-2
CDR3nt: TGTGCCAGCAGCTTAGGTAGGGGGACGGGCAATGAGCAGTTCTTC
CDR3aa: CASSLGRGTGNEQFF

abundance: -
j_gene: TRBJ1-2
d_gene: TRBD1
v_gene: TRBV6-5
CDR3nt: TGTGCCAGCAGGCCTACAGGGGCTGGCTACACCTTC
CDR3aa: CASRPTGAGYTF

abundance: once
j_gene: TRBJ1-5
d_gene: TRBD1
v_gene: TRBV28
CDR3nt: TGTGCCAGCTCGGGAGGGGGCAGGAATCAGCCCCAGCATTTT
CDR3aa: CASSGGGRNQPQHF